This TCR beta chain was identified during a study of CD8 T cells in ankylosing spondylitis. Libraries of TCR beta came from quantitative 5'-RACE with molecular barcodes. One entry per CDR3 protein results from TCRdb running MiXCR on the 5' RACE reads. The sample records approximately 350,000 distinct CDR3 sequences, 14% to 15% being singletons. In this sample, this clonotype turned up many times. The antigen remains undetermined. V shed 4 bases and J 4 bases; nucleotides not matched to a gene: 3. Germline values: CDR1 SGHRS, CDR2 YFSETQ. The CDR3 contains 13 residues. Broader study findings: Ankylosing spondylitis blood seemed to carry a telltale TCR beta motif made of fewer than 10 highly homologous variants. Clones linked to disease were reported to show significant enrichment in matched ankylosing spondylitis synovial fluid.

This clonotype was obtained from a male donor with ankylosing spondylitis or in good health (not recorded which). The chain employs TRBV5-1 and TRBJ2-5, with 8 bases lining up with TRBD1. The sample comprised blood, either unsorted or a sorted T cell fraction (not recorded which). CDR3: CASSVGQGETQYF. In DNA form, the CDR3 reads TGCGCCAGCAGCGTTGGACAGGGAGAGACCCAGTACTTC. Combining the CDR3 with reference TRBV5-1 and TRBJ2-5 gives the whole variable domain KAGVTQTPRYLIKTRGQQVTLSCSPISGHRSVSWYQQTPGQGLQFLFEYFSETQRNKGNFPGRFSGRQFSNSRSEMNVSTLELGDSALYLCASSVGQGETQYFGPGTRLLVL.